One sample yielded the 8 T cell receptor beta chains listed below, sequenced in a study of T cells expressing NK-cell markers. TCRdb processed the 5' RACE reads again and assigns one entry to each CDR3 protein, with no DNA. The sample table includes roughly 430,000 distinct CDR3 sequences. Source material: blood T cells: a sorted CD56 or NKG2C T cell subset, CD4+ or CD8+ T cells, or bulk PBMC T cells (not recorded which). The source is a woman aged 18 to 69 in good health.

The chain has TRBV2 and TRBJ2-1. Germline V gene lookup returns CDR1 SNHLY and CDR2 FYNNEI. The CDR3 contains 13 residues. The CDR3 is CASKRDSYNEQFF.

The CDR3 loop is CASSPTGGTLPPDGYTF. The V and J genes are TRBV6-1 and TRBJ1-2. The CDR3 extends over 17 amino acids. In germline, CDR1 is MNHNS, CDR2 SASEGT.

The V call is TRBV15, the J call TRBJ2-2; absent DNA, TCRdb's TRBD1 call cannot be checked. The germline V gene has CDR1 LNHNV and CDR2 YYDKDF (reference sequence). The CDR3 sequence is 16 residues long. This CDR3 reads CATSRDREANTGELFF.

CDR3 amino acids: CASSLGRRAGSYEQYF. The rearrangement joins TRBV7-2 to TRBJ2-7; the D call from TCRdb, TRBD2, cannot be confirmed without DNA. Per germline, CDR1 SGHTA and CDR2 FQGNSA. CDR3 length: 16 amino acids.

The chain is built from TRBV20-1 and TRBJ1-1; checking the TCRdb D call of TRBD1 is not possible without DNA. This CDR3 contains 15 residues. Germline V gene data show CDR1 as DFQATT and CDR2 as SNEGSKA (reference sequence). The CDR3 here is CSASIPGQMNTEAFF.

The chain has TRBV6-2 or TRBV6-3 and TRBJ1-1; TCRdb reports TRBD1, a call that lacks DNA to check it against. Germline values: CDR1 MNHEY, CDR2 SVGEGT. The CDR3 contains 12 residues. CDR3: CASSPDRFEAFF.

The V call is TRBV2, the J call TRBJ2-2; there is no DNA to check the TCRdb D call of TRBD2. From germline, CDR1 is SNHLY and CDR2 FYNNEI. The CDR3 totals 15 residues. The CDR3: CASILTLAVGGELFF.

This chain joins TRBV6-4 and TRBJ2-1; there is no DNA to check the TCRdb D call of TRBD1. The germline gives CDR1 MRHNA, CDR2 SNTAGT. The CDR3 totals 17 residues. CDR3 region: CASSDSGGRLSHNEQFF.